This T cell receptor beta chain was documented in a study of blood T cell repertoires in COVID-19. At the level of the study: COVID-19 samples from acute and convalescent phases originated in the United States, Italy and Spain.

V trimming: 4 bases; J trimming: 0 bases; junction bases outside the gene matches: 15. CDR3 length equals 19 residues. The V gene's germline CDR1 is SEHNR and CDR2 FQNEAQ (reference sequence). The protocol was immunoSEQ multiplex PCR, while the TCRdb copy is restricted to in-frame clones and leaves out a portion. The data hold around 260,000 clones, with approximately 80% observed a single time. Source material: peripheral blood. This chain connects TRBV7-9 to TRBJ2-1; the match to TRBD2 covers 7 bases. The sequence was obtained from a man aged 60-69 years with acute or convalescent COVID-19. CDR3 nucleotides: TGTGCCAGCAGCTCCCCCGCCGGGCTAGCGGATAGCTCCTACAATGAGCAGTTCTTC. Translated: CASSSPAGLADSSYNEQFF.